The 29 T cell receptor beta chains reported below all come from one sample, sequenced in a study of cytomegalovirus exposure and HLA in healthy donors. Clones were sequenced by immunoSEQ multiplex PCR, and TCRdb holds only the in-frame ones, with some missing. The sample lists some 130,000 clones; 85% to 90% were seen once. Sequences were obtained from PBMCs. The receptors derive from a man between 18 and 35 years old in good health and CMV-seronegative.

The V gene is TRBV4-1, the J gene TRBJ2-1; a possible D gene is TRBD2 (5 bases). Germline V gives CDR1 MGHRA, CDR2 YSYEKL. CDR3 length: 13 amino acids. Between the trimmed V and J ends, which lost 3 bases and 4 bases, there was a span of 7 bases. CDR3 nucleotides: TGCGCCAGCAGCCACCGCGGGTACAATGAGCAGTTCTTC. This encodes CASSHRGYNEQFF.

The V gene is TRBV7-2, the J gene TRBJ2-5; 7 bases agree with TRBD2. V was pared by 5 bases and J by 5 bases, with 8 bases of the junction left unmatched. Germline V CDR1 and CDR2: SGHTA, FQGNSA. The CDR3 totals 14 residues. In DNA, the CDR3 is TGTGCCAGCAGCCCTAGAGCGGGATATGAGACCCAGTACTTC. The encoded protein is CASSPRAGYETQYF.

V usage is TRBV11-2 and J usage is TRBJ2-1, with D possibly TRBD1 on 6 matching bases. The CDR3 has 14 residues. The ends were cut back, 0 bases at V and 12 bases at J, with 15 bases in the middle. Germline V gene lookup returns CDR1 SGHAT and CDR2 FQNNGV. CDR3 sequence: CASSLDTTGQRQFF. CDR3 nucleotides: TGTGCCAGCAGCTTAGACACAACAGGACAGCGGCAGTTCTTC.

The chain recombines TRBV30 with TRBJ2-7, with a possible D match to TRBD1 (6 bases). This CDR3 region has 13 residues. V was shortened by 5 bases and J by 8 bases, with 19 bases between the two germline ends. From germline, CDR1 is GTSNPN and CDR2 SVGIG (reference sequence). The CDR3 reads CAWGYGGGTQQYF. The CDR3 coding sequence is TGTGCCTGGGGCTATGGGGGCGGCACCCAGCAGTACTTC.

This chain uses TRBV10-3 with TRBJ1-1; maybe TRBD1 (6 bases). This CDR3 has 15 residues. In germline, CDR1 is ENHRY, CDR2 SYGVKD. With 6 bases removed from V and 0 bases from J, the gap between germline ends came to 14 bases. CDR3 loop: CAISPGQLLNTEAFF. The CDR3 DNA reads as TGTGCCATCAGCCCCGGACAGCTACTGAACACTGAAGCTTTCTTT.

CDR3 sequence reads: CASSGTSVTGELFF. As DNA, the CDR3 is TGTGCCAGCAGCGGGACTAGCGTAACCGGGGAGCTGTTTTTT. This chain connects TRBV7-6 to TRBJ2-2; 10 bases match TRBD2. J lost 5 bases, V lost 5 bases, and 2 bases had no gene match. Germline lookup yields CDR1 SGHVS and CDR2 FNYEAQ. This CDR3 is 14 amino acids long.

The rearrangement joins TRBV10-2 to TRBJ2-7; D might be TRBD1 (6 bases). Germline CDR1 and CDR2: WSHSY and SAAADI. The CDR3 sequence is 14 residues long. Trimming cost V 10 bases and J 2 bases, with 18 bases left between them. The CDR3 spells CATGRSGATYEQYF. The CDR3 DNA is TGCGCCACCGGTCGGTCAGGGGCCACCTACGAGCAGTACTTC.

The gene calls are TRBV7-9 and TRBJ2-7; no definite D call. This CDR3 has 12 amino acids. Germline values: CDR1 SEHNR, CDR2 FQNEAQ (reference sequence). Trimming shortened V by 5 bases and J by 5 bases, and 10 bases separated the two germline ends. CDR3: CASSRSINEQYF. CDR3 nucleotide sequence: TGTGCCAGCAGCCGGTCCATCAACGAGCAGTACTTC.

The chain has TRBV5-1 and TRBJ1-1, with D perhaps matching TRBD1 (6 bases). V dropped 2 bases and J dropped 4 bases, with 15 bases sitting between them. The CDR3 length is 15 residues. CDR1 SGHRS and CDR2 YFSETQ come from the germline V gene. CDR3 sequence reads: CASSFSGGPSTEAFF. The CDR3 nucleotides read TGCGCCAGCAGCTTTTCGGGGGGCCCTAGCACTGAAGCTTTCTTT.

This chain connects TRBV4-1 to TRBJ1-3; no definite D call. CDR1 MGHRA and CDR2 YSYEKL come from the germline V gene. The V end lost 5 bases, the J end lost 5 bases, and 10 bases lay between the germline ends. The CDR3 is made up of 13 amino acids. CDR3 DNA: TGCGCCAGCAGCTCCTCCCCTAGAAACACCATATATTTT. Protein sequence: CASSSSPRNTIYF.

The chain couples TRBV18 to TRBJ2-3, with 8 bases fitting TRBD1. This CDR3 has 15 amino acids. V shed 6 bases and J 1 base; nucleotides not matched to a gene: 6. Looked up from germline, CDR1 is KGHSH and CDR2 is LQKENI. CDR3: CASSLDRGGTDTQYF. The CDR3 nucleotides read TGTGCCAGCTCCCTAGACAGGGGAGGCACAGATACGCAGTATTTT.

The rearrangement uses TRBV13 and TRBJ1-2, with a tentative D call TRBD1 (6 bases). The CDR3 totals 12 residues. Germline V gene sequence: CDR1 PRHDT, CDR2 FYEKMQ (reference sequence). V was shortened by 7 bases and J by 4 bases, with 10 bases between the two germline ends. This chain's CDR3 is CASTRGSYGYTF. CDR3 coding DNA: TGTGCCAGCACCAGGGGTAGCTATGGCTACACCTTC.

This rearrangement joins TRBV4-1 to TRBJ1-2, with 9 bases matching TRBD1. Germline loops: CDR1 MGHRA, CDR2 YSYEKL. The trim removed 4 bases at V and 6 bases at J, leaving 9 bases unmatched. The CDR3 is 15 amino acids. The CDR3 DNA sequence: TGCGCCAGCAGCCCAGGACAGGGGATGTTGAATGGCTACACCTTC. It specifies CASSPGQGMLNGYTF.

This chain uses TRBV7-8 with TRBJ2-5; 7 nucleotides line up with TRBD1. Trimming removed 1 base from V and 7 bases from J; junction bases left unmatched: 9. Germline V CDR1 and CDR2: SGHVS, FQNEAQ. This CDR3 region has 15 residues. The CDR3 here is CASSLDSDRAGTQYF. CDR3 in DNA: TGTGCCAGCAGCTTAGATTCCGACAGGGCTGGGACCCAGTACTTC. The full variable domain, its missing parts supplied by reference TRBV7-8 and TRBJ2-5, is GAGVSQSPRYKVAKRGQDVALRCDPISGHVSLFWYQQALGQGPEFLTYFQNEAQLDKSGLPSDRFFAERPEGSVSTLKIQRTQQEDSAVYLCASSLDSDRAGTQYFGPGTRLLVL.

The chain recombines TRBV15 with TRBJ2-3, with TRBD2 identical over 14 bases. Germline loops: CDR1 LNHNV, CDR2 YYDKDF (reference sequence). The CDR3 is 18 amino acids. The trim removed 1 base at V and 0 bases at J, leaving 3 bases unmatched. Here the CDR3 reads CATSRGTSGGWSTDTQYF. The CDR3 bases are TGTGCCACCAGCAGAGGGACTAGCGGGGGGTGGAGCACAGATACGCAGTATTTT. Supplemented by reference TRBV15 and TRBJ2-3, the full variable domain reads DAMVIQNPRYQVTQFGKPVTLSCSQTLNHNVMYWYQQKSSQAPKLLFHYYDKDFNNEADTPDNFQSRRPNTSFCFLDIRSPGLGDTAMYLCATSRGTSGGWSTDTQYFGPGTRLTVL.

This sequence joins TRBV4-1 and TRBJ2-1, with D unclear. The length of the CDR3 is 15 residues. Trimming took off 1 base at V and 10 bases at J, with 17 bases between the two ends. CDR1 and CDR2 (germline): MGHRA, YSYEKL. CDR3 sequence reads: CASSQALLLQAEQFF. CDR3 nucleotide sequence: TGCGCCAGCAGCCAAGCCCTCCTGTTGCAGGCGGAGCAGTTCTTC.

The chain has TRBV28 and TRBJ1-4; D possibly corresponds to TRBD1 (5 bases). V dropped 2 bases and J dropped 3 bases, with 10 bases sitting between them. In germline, CDR1 is MDHEN, CDR2 SYDVKM. The CDR3 runs to 15 residues. The CDR3 DNA reads TGTGCCAGCAGTTTAACCGAAGGGGCTAATGAAAAACTGTTTTTT. As protein: CASSLTEGANEKLFF.

The rearrangement uses TRBV28 and TRBJ2-7; 7 nucleotides match TRBD1. From germline, CDR1 is MDHEN and CDR2 SYDVKM. CDR3 size: 15 residues. With 5 bases clipped from V and 2 bases from J, the junction kept 9 bases outside the gene matches. CDR3 sequence reads: CASSPQGIPAYEQYF. The CDR3 DNA reads TGTGCCAGCAGTCCACAGGGGATACCAGCCTACGAGCAGTACTTC.

This chain links TRBV6-5 with TRBJ2-3, with TRBD2 as a possible D gene (7 bases). The CDR3 is made up of 12 amino acids. V lost 11 bases, J lost 5 bases, and 14 bases lay in between. The germline CDR1 and CDR2 sequences are MNHEY and SVGAGI. CDR3 residues: CAVRGAQDTQYF. Here the CDR3 DNA reads TGTGCCGTCCGGGGGGCTCAAGATACGCAGTATTTT.

This chain connects TRBV7-2 to TRBJ1-4; D unresolved. V lost 5 bases to trimming and J lost 5 bases, with 6 bases between them. The germline V gene has CDR1 SGHTA and CDR2 FQGNSA. The CDR3 spans 12 residues. The CDR3 nucleotides read TGTGCCAGCAGCAACTTAAATGAAAAACTGTTTTTT. Translated: CASSNLNEKLFF.

The chain uses TRBV5-8 and TRBJ1-2, with 7 bases that match TRBD1. The J segment lost 4 bases and the V segment lost 4 bases, leaving 4 bases of the junction unmatched. The CDR3 covers 13 residues. The V gene's germline CDR1 is SGHTS and CDR2 YDEGEE. The CDR3 bases are TGTGCCAGCAGCGCAGGGGGGCCCTATGGCTACACCTTC. It is translated as CASSAGGPYGYTF.

The V gene is TRBV19, the J gene TRBJ1-5, with TRBD1 matching over 8 bases. The V gene end was trimmed by 4 bases and the J gene end by 4 bases; junction bases not matched to a gene: 12. Germline CDR1 is LNHDA and CDR2 is SQIVND (reference sequence). The CDR3 has 17 amino acids. CDR3 nucleotide sequence: TGTGCCAGTAGTAGCGGGGAAGGACAGGGAGGAAATCAGCCCCAGCATTTT. This codes for CASSSGEGQGGNQPQHF.

The chain employs TRBV4-1 and TRBJ2-6, with 8 bases identical to TRBD2. This CDR3 region has 17 residues. After removal of 3 bases from V and 2 bases from J, the junction contained 6 bases not matched to a gene. The germline gives CDR1 MGHRA, CDR2 YSYEKL. CDR3 loop: CASSHPSGRAGANVLTF. The CDR3 DNA reads as TGCGCCAGCAGCCACCCCTCCGGGAGGGCTGGGGCCAACGTCCTGACTTTC.

The V gene is TRBV7-2, the J gene TRBJ2-1, with 14 bases lining up with TRBD2. Germline CDR1 reads SGHTA; CDR2 reads FQGNSA. CDR3 length equals 16 residues. V lost 6 bases, J lost 13 bases, and 14 bases stayed unmatched. The CDR3: CASSSQETSGRAAQFF. The CDR3 nucleotides read TGTGCCAGCAGTTCTCAAGAGACTAGCGGGAGGGCTGCTCAGTTCTTC.

The V and J genes are TRBV5-4 and TRBJ2-2, with a tentative D call TRBD1 (5 bases). This CDR3 has 15 residues. Germline lookup yields CDR1 SGHNT and CDR2 YYREEE (reference sequence). The ends were cut back, 4 bases at V and 6 bases at J, with 16 bases in the middle. CDR3 amino acids: CASSTEGQHSGELFF. The CDR3, as DNA: TGTGCCAGCAGCACTGAAGGACAACACTCCGGGGAGCTGTTTTTT.

J is TRBJ2-7 and V is TRBV18, with 8 bases lining up with TRBD1. The CDR3 runs 14 residues. Germline lookup yields CDR1 KGHSH and CDR2 LQKENI. V lost 7 bases, J lost 2 bases, and 7 bases stayed unmatched. The CDR3 region is CASFGQGNPYEQYF. The DNA for the CDR3 is TGTGCCAGCTTCGGACAGGGAAACCCCTACGAGCAGTACTTC.

The chain has TRBV4-3 and TRBJ2-3; 9 nucleotides line up with TRBD1. V shed 3 bases and J 6 bases; nucleotides not matched to a gene: 7. Germline loops: CDR1 LGHNA, CDR2 YSLEER. The CDR3 consists of 15 residues. The CDR3 nucleotides are TGCGCCAGCAGCCAGGACGGGACAGGGCCTGATACGCAGTATTTT. It codes for CASSQDGTGPDTQYF.

The chain recombines TRBV19 with TRBJ2-1; perhaps TRBD2 as D (6 bases). V was clipped by 9 bases and J by 2 bases, with 14 bases between them. Germline V lookup: CDR1 LNHDA, CDR2 SQIVND (reference sequence). The CDR3 totals 14 residues. Here the CDR3 DNA reads TGTGCCAGCCGGGGGTACGGTGCCTACAATGAGCAGTTCTTC. This translates into CASRGYGAYNEQFF.

This sequence joins TRBV5-4 and TRBJ1-1, with D possibly being TRBD1 (6 bases). This CDR3 has 13 amino acids. V was pared by 4 bases and J by 8 bases, with 15 bases between. From germline, CDR1 is SGHNT and CDR2 YYREEE (reference sequence). Written as DNA, the CDR3 is TGTGCCAGCAGCCGGGGGGCCAGGCAGGAAGCTTTCTTT. Protein: CASSRGARQEAFF.